This T cell receptor (beta chain) was sequenced in a study of blood T cell repertoires in COVID-19. Per germline, CDR1 LNHDA and CDR2 SQIVND (reference sequence). Trimming removed 2 bases from V and 3 bases from J, with 9 bases in between. The CDR3 is 14 amino acids. The method was immunoSEQ multiplex PCR; TCRdb's version includes in-frame clones alone and lacks a portion of them. The sample yields more than 70,000 clones, 90% to 95% seen once. Sequenced material: peripheral blood. The chain has TRBV19 and TRBJ2-3; no firm D call. This TCR derives from a woman aged 45-59 years in a cohort sampled during active COVID-19. For the CDR3, the DNA is TGTGCCAGTAGTATAAGACTTTTTACAGATACGCAGTATTTT. This sequence encodes CASSIRLFTDTQYF. Filled out from reference TRBV19 and TRBJ2-3, the complete variable domain reads DGGITQSPKYLFRKEGQNVTLSCEQNLNHDAMYWYRQDPGQGLRLIYYSQIVNDFQKGDIAEGYSVSREKKESFPLTVTSAQKNPTAFYLCASSIRLFTDTQYFGPGTRLTVL.